One and the same sample provided the 5 T cell receptor beta chains below, sequenced in a study of control samples from healthy donors and cancer patients (dated by TCRdb to the early 2020s). Preparation of the library involved the immunoSEQ multiplex PCR assay. What TCRdb holds here is the immuneACCESS table cut down to in-frame rearrangements. Part of the clones is not present; checked against another copy, under half of the missing clones reflect an unresolved V gene, and the others are unexplained. Across this sample there are about 170,000 clones, with 85% to 95% seen only once. The ten largest make up 4.1% of the sample. Sequenced material: blood. These receptors all stem from a woman aged 55-75 years in good health.

This clone was detected only once. This chain connects TRBV12-5 to TRBJ2-3, with a tentative D call TRBD2 (6 bases). Germline assignment: CDR1 LGHNT and CDR2 FRNRAP. The CDR3 has 14 amino acids. V was pared by 4 bases and J by 5 bases, with 13 bases between. The CDR3 loop is CASGWRGGEDTQYF. As DNA, the CDR3 is TGTGCTAGTGGTTGGAGGGGAGGCGAAGATACGCAGTATTTT.

The chain joins TRBV18 to TRBJ1-6; weak D call: TRBD1 (5 bases). This CDR3 is 18 amino acids long. Trimming pared 5 bases from V and 3 bases from J, leaving 20 bases between. Germline V gene lookup returns CDR1 KGHSH and CDR2 LQKENI. The CDR3 here is CASSRDLSLDGYNSPLHF. CDR3 sequence (DNA): TGTGCCAGCTCAAGGGACCTTTCTCTCGACGGCTATAATTCACCCCTCCACTTT.

This chain joins TRBV2 and TRBJ1-5, with D tentatively TRBD1 (5 bases). CDR1 SNHLY and CDR2 FYNNEI come from the germline V gene. CDR3 length: 15 amino acids. The V end lost 9 bases, the J end lost 0 bases, and 15 bases lay between the germline ends. The CDR3 protein is CASRTGSNSNQPQHF. DNA for the CDR3: TGTGCCAGTAGAACAGGTTCCAATAGCAATCAGCCCCAGCATTTT.

V usage is TRBV11-2 and J usage is TRBJ2-6; D uncertain. Germline values: CDR1 SGHAT, CDR2 FQNNGV. V dropped 5 bases and J dropped 5 bases, with 16 bases sitting between them. The CDR3 sequence is 16 residues long. CDR3 sequence (DNA): TGTGCCAGCAGCACAACCAGGACCTATAGGGCCAACGTCCTGACTTTC. Protein sequence: CASSTTRTYRANVLTF.

The chain combines TRBV6-1 with TRBJ1-2; D is possibly TRBD1 (6 bases). Germline V lookup: CDR1 MNHNS, CDR2 SASEGT. V lost 6 bases and J 2 bases, leaving 10 bases between the germline ends. The CDR3 length is 13 residues. CDR3 sequence (DNA): TGTGCCAGCAGGGGTACAGGGAACTATGGCTACACCTTC. Translation gives CASRGTGNYGYTF.